The sequence of this TCR beta chain was determined in a study of T cells in Graves' hyperthyroidism and ophthalmopathy. TCR beta CDR3 regions were amplified from RNA transcripts. HTBI primers were employed in a first-round RT-PCR of the TCR CDR3. TCRdb itself ran the multiplex PCR reads through MiXCR, one entry per CDR3 protein. The sample consists of 700,000 to 950,000 distinct CDR3 sequences, just over 35% of them appearing once. CDR1 and CDR2 (germline): SNHLY, FYNNEI. The germline V and J ends were trimmed by 7 bases and 10 bases, with 13 bases remaining between them. CDR3 size: 11 residues. Uncontrolled infection, other autoimmune disease, pregnancy or lactation led to exclusion. On the basis of clinical symptoms, serum thyroxine and TRAb, thyroid ultrasound and orbital computed tomography, diagnoses were made. This clonotype was seen at least ten times.

The sample consisted of blood. This TCR was recovered from a woman aged 40 to 55 with Graves' hyperthyroidism. The chain couples TRBV2 to TRBJ1-1, with a tentative D call TRBD1 (6 bases). This CDR3 reads CASTRTGSAFF. The CDR3 DNA is TGTGCCAGCACCCGCACAGGGTCAGCTTTCTTT. The whole variable domain, filled in from reference TRBV2 and TRBJ1-1, reads EPEVTQTPSHQVTQMGQEVILRCVPISNHLYFYWYRQILGQKVEFLVSFYNNEISEKSEIFDDQFSVERPDGSNFTLKIRSTKLEDSAMYFCASTRTGSAFFGQGTRLTVV.